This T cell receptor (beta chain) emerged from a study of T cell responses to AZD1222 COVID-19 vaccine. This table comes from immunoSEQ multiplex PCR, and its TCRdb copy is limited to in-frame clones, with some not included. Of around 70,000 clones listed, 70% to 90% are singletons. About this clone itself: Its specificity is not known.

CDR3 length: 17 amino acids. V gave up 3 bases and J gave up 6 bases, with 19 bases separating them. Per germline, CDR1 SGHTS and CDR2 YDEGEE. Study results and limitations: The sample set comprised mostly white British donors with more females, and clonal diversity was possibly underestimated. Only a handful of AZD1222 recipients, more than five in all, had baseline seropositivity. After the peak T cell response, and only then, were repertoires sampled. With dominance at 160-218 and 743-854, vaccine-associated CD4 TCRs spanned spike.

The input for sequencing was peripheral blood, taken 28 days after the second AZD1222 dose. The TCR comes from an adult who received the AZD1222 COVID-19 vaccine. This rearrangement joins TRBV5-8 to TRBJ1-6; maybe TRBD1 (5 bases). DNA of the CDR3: TGTGCCAGCAGCTCCCGGAGGGGTGGGGCCTCTAATTCACCCCTCCACTTT. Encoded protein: CASSSRRGGASNSPLHF.